This entry lists 19 T cell receptor beta chains sequenced from one sample in a study of blood T cell repertoires in COVID-19. Sequencing was performed with immunoSEQ multiplex PCR; in TCRdb, only in-frame clones are kept and a portion is missing. The table shows approximately 24,000 clones, with approximately 86% occurring only once. Sample: peripheral blood. These receptor sequences come from a man aged 50 to 59 with active COVID-19.

The table lists this clone with a few counts. The chain is built from TRBV19 and TRBJ1-5; D may be TRBD1 (6 bases). Per germline, CDR1 LNHDA and CDR2 SQIVND (reference sequence). Between the trimmed V and J ends, which lost 4 bases and 6 bases, there was a span of 7 bases. The CDR3 runs 12 residues. CDR3 amino acids: CASSRDIQPQHF. CDR3 coding DNA: TGTGCCAGTAGTAGGGACATTCAGCCCCAGCATTTT.

The chain combines TRBV7-3 with TRBJ2-5, with 11 bases matching TRBD2. Germline CDR1 and CDR2: SGHTA and FQGTGA. V lost 4 bases and J lost 2; bases outside the gene matches: 3. The CDR3 extends over 15 amino acids. The CDR3 DNA reads as TGTGCCAGCAGCTCTAGCGGGGGGCTTCAAGAGACCCAGTACTTC. Translated, it gives CASSSSGGLQETQYF.

This sequence joins TRBV5-1 and TRBJ2-2; D call uncertain. Germline V gene data show CDR1 as SGHRS and CDR2 as YFSETQ. With 6 bases removed from V and 1 base from J, the gap between germline ends came to 13 bases. The CDR3 runs 15 residues. The CDR3 region is CASTLGVLNTGELFF. DNA for the CDR3: TGCGCCAGCACACTGGGCGTTCTGAACACCGGGGAGCTGTTTTTT.

This clone appeared once. The genes are TRBV29-1 and TRBJ2-7; D not resolved. The CDR3 loop spans 14 amino acids. The V gene's germline CDR1 is SQVTM and CDR2 ANQGSEA. Between the trimmed V and J ends, which lost 5 bases and 6 bases, there was a span of 20 bases. CDR3 loop: CSVPCAESIGEQYF. CDR3 DNA sequence: TGCAGCGTTCCCTGTGCTGAGTCGATTGGCGAGCAGTACTTC.

The CDR3 region is CASSQEEGLAGHEQFF. The CDR3 DNA is TGTGCCAGCAGCCAAGAGGAGGGACTAGCCGGGCATGAGCAGTTCTTC. The chain carries TRBV3-1 (or the pseudogene TRBV3-2) and TRBJ2-1; 9 nucleotides line up with TRBD2. The germline V gene encodes CDR1 LGHDT and CDR2 YNNKEL (reference sequence). There are 16 residues in the CDR3. With V trimmed by 0 bases and J by 8 bases, 8 bases remained unmatched.

The V and J genes are TRBV7-8 and TRBJ2-5; 7 bases fit TRBD1. The CDR3 consists of 14 residues. Trimming cost V 6 bases and J 2 bases; bases outside gene matches: 6. Germline CDR1 reads SGHVS; CDR2 reads FQNEAQ. CDR3 DNA sequence: TGTGCCAGCAGTTTAAACAGGGGACAAGAGACCCAGTACTTC. It encodes CASSLNRGQETQYF.

J is TRBJ1-4 and V is TRBV28; 10 nucleotides line up with TRBD1. V dropped 1 base and J dropped 14; count of bases not matched to a gene: 13. Germline loops: CDR1 MDHEN, CDR2 SYDVKM. The CDR3 loop spans 16 amino acids. As DNA, the CDR3 is TGTGCCAGCAGTTTATACGTGGGGGACAGGGGTGGGATCCTGTTTTTT. Translated: CASSLYVGDRGGILFF.

The chain couples TRBV19 to TRBJ1-1; 9 bases are a match to TRBD1. The CDR3 is 16 amino acids. J lost 3 bases, V lost 7 bases, and 12 bases had no gene match. Germline V gene sequence: CDR1 LNHDA, CDR2 SQIVND (reference sequence). The CDR3, as DNA: TGTGCCAGTACCCTCGGGGACAGGGACGTATACACTGAAGCTTTCTTT. Its translation is CASTLGDRDVYTEAFF.

This chain joins TRBV3-1 (or the pseudogene TRBV3-2) and TRBJ1-4, with 9 nucleotides matching TRBD1. This CDR3 spans 15 amino acids. The germline V gene encodes CDR1 LGHDT and CDR2 YNNKEL (reference sequence). V lost 6 bases and J lost 11; bases outside the gene matches: 13. This chain's CDR3 is CASRPKGDREVKLFF. The DNA for the CDR3 is TGTGCCAGCAGACCGAAGGGGGACAGGGAGGTGAAACTGTTTTTT.

The rearrangement uses TRBV6-6 and TRBJ1-4, with 7 bases identical to TRBD1. Germline-derived CDR1 and CDR2 are MNHNY and SVGAGI (reference sequence). Trimming took 2 bases from V and 3 from J; bases not matched to a gene: 3. The CDR3 is 15 amino acids. The CDR3 nucleotides read TGTGCCAGCAGTTACCTGGGACAGTCTAATGAAAAACTGTTTTTT. This codes for CASSYLGQSNEKLFF.

The chain has TRBV28 and TRBJ2-1; 12 nucleotides match TRBD2. The CDR3 covers 16 residues. Germline values: CDR1 MDHEN, CDR2 SYDVKM. The V and J ends lost 5 bases and 8 bases, in that order; junction bases with no gene match: 10. DNA for the CDR3: TGTGCCAGCAGTACCTCTAGCGGGAGGGCCATTTATGAGCAGTTCTTC. As protein: CASSTSSGRAIYEQFF.

V and J are TRBV7-3 and TRBJ2-3; 10 nucleotides agree with TRBD1. J gave up 5 bases and V 5 bases, and 10 bases lay outside the gene matches. The germline gives CDR1 SGHTA, CDR2 FQGTGA. The CDR3 length is 16 residues. CDR3 DNA sequence: TGTGCCAGCAGCGCGGCCGGGACAGGGGATAGAGATACGCAGTATTTT. It encodes CASSAAGTGDRDTQYF.

This clone appeared once. This sequence joins TRBV7-6 and TRBJ2-3; 13 bases are a match to TRBD2. CDR3 size: 16 residues. CDR1 is SGHVS and CDR2 is FNYEAQ in the germline V gene. Trimming removed 4 bases from V and 2 bases from J; junction bases left unmatched: 3. The CDR3 DNA sequence: TGTGCCAGCAGCTATACTAGCGGGAGGGACACAGATACGCAGTATTTT. It yields the protein CASSYTSGRDTDTQYF.

The V gene is TRBV7-6, the J gene TRBJ1-1; D unresolved. The CDR3 runs 15 residues. Germline lookup yields CDR1 SGHVS and CDR2 FNYEAQ. Trimming stripped 4 bases from V and 1 base from J, with 13 bases between. The CDR3 is CASSYTAGSNTEAFF. DNA of the CDR3: TGTGCCAGCAGCTACACGGCCGGGTCGAACACTGAAGCTTTCTTT.

The gene calls are TRBV2 and TRBJ1-5; maybe TRBD1 (6 bases). This CDR3 is built from 16 residues. V was shortened by 3 bases and J by 7 bases, with 19 bases between the two germline ends. CDR1 and CDR2 from the germline V gene are SNHLY and FYNNEI. DNA for the CDR3: TGTGCCAGCAGTGACGGGGGGCGCCTGATGGGACAGCCCCAGCATTTT. This encodes CASSDGGRLMGQPQHF.

The gene calls are TRBV29-1 and TRBJ2-3, with 8 nucleotides matching TRBD2. After removal of 6 bases from V and 5 bases from J, the junction contained 10 bases not matched to a gene. Germline V gene sequence: CDR1 SQVTM, CDR2 ANQGSEA. The CDR3 consists of 14 residues. CDR3 nucleotide sequence: TGCAGCGTGGACCCGGGAGGGCCGGGAGATACGCAGTATTTT. Its protein product is CSVDPGGPGDTQYF.

This sequence joins TRBV7-9 and TRBJ2-3; 7 bases line up with TRBD1. With 8 bases clipped from V and 2 bases from J, the junction kept 1 base outside the gene matches. Germline V lookup: CDR1 SEHNR, CDR2 FQNEAQ (reference sequence). This CDR3 spans 12 amino acids. This CDR3 is CASGTVTDTQYF. The CDR3 region has the DNA TGTGCCAGCGGGACAGTCACAGATACGCAGTATTTT.

Only one count was recorded for this clone. This chain connects TRBV3-1 (or the pseudogene TRBV3-2) to TRBJ2-7; D remains ambiguous. The CDR3 loop spans 13 amino acids. The V gene's germline CDR1 is LGHDT and CDR2 YNNKEL (reference sequence). Deletions cut 1 base from V and 3 bases from J, with 7 bases between. The DNA for the CDR3 is TGTGCCAGCAGCCAAGCAGGATTCTACGAGCAGTACTTC. It codes for CASSQAGFYEQYF.

The V call is TRBV9, the J call TRBJ2-5; TRBD2 might be the D (7 bases). The V and J ends lost 0 bases and 5 bases respectively, with 14 bases between them. Germline V gene sequence: CDR1 SGDLS, CDR2 YYNGEE. The CDR3 sequence is 15 residues long. CDR3 residues: CASSVVAGAGETQYF. DNA of the CDR3: TGTGCCAGCAGCGTAGTTGCGGGGGCGGGGGAGACCCAGTACTTC. The full variable domain, in which reference TRBV9 and TRBJ2-5 provide the parts outside the CDR3, is DSGVTQTPKHLITATGQRVTLRCSPRSGDLSVYWYQQSLDQGLQFLIQYYNGEERAKGNILERFSAQQFPDLHSELNLSSLELGDSALYFCASSVVAGAGETQYFGPGTRLLVL.